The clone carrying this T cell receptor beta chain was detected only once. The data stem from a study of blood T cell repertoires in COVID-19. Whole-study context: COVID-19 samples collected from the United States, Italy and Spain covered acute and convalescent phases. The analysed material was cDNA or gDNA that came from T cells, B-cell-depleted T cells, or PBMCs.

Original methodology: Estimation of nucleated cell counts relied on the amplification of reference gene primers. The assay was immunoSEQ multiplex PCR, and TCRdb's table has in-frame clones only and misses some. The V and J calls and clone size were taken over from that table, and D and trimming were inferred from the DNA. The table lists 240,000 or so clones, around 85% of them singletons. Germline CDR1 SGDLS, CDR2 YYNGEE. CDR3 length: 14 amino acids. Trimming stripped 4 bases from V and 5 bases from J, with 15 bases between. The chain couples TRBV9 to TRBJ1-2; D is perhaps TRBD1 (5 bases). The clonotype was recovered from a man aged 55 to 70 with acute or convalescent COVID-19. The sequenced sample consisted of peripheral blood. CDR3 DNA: TGTGCCAGCAGCCTTGGAGGGGTTGGGTATGGCTACACCTTC. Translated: CASSLGGVGYGYTF.